This passage covers 11 T cell receptor beta chains from one sample sequenced in a study of cytomegalovirus exposure and HLA in healthy donors. The PCR employed 60 Vbeta primers together with 13 Jbeta primers. Some clones are missing from TCRdb's copy, which holds only in-frame ones; the method was immunoSEQ multiplex PCR. The repertoire holds 45,000 to 65,000 clones, about 70% seen once, with about 20% in the top ten. Material for sequencing was PBMCs. The source is a woman between 45 and 60 years old in good health and CMV-seropositive.

The chain recombines TRBV6-1 with TRBJ2-5; weak D call: TRBD2 (6 bases). The V end was cut by 4 bases, the J end by 0 bases, with 9 bases between. Germline CDR1 MNHNS, CDR2 SASEGT. The CDR3 loop spans 14 amino acids. The CDR3 reads CASSAEGYQETQYF. CDR3 DNA: TGTGCCAGCAGTGCGGAGGGGTACCAAGAGACCCAGTACTTC.

This clone has only one observation. The V gene is TRBV5-4, the J gene TRBJ1-1; TRBD1 matches at 9 bases. The germline V gene has CDR1 SGHNT and CDR2 YYREEE (reference sequence). V was pared by 4 bases and J by 3 bases, with 10 bases of the junction left unmatched. The CDR3 loop spans 16 amino acids. The CDR3 region has the DNA TGTGCCAGCAGCCAACTTCATAGGACAGGGGACACTGAAGCTTTCTTT. Protein: CASSQLHRTGDTEAFF.

The sample holds one count of this clone. This chain uses TRBV5-4 with TRBJ2-6; 7 nucleotides match TRBD2. Germline CDR1 reads SGHNT; CDR2 reads YYREEE (reference sequence). CDR3 size: 15 residues. Trimming removed 4 bases from V and 0 bases from J; junction bases left unmatched: 1. CDR3 protein: CASSRGGSGANVLTF. In nucleotides, the CDR3 is TGTGCCAGCAGCCGCGGGGGCTCTGGGGCCAACGTCCTGACTTTC. The full variable domain, its missing parts supplied by reference TRBV5-4 and TRBJ2-6, is ETGVTQSPTHLIKTRGQQVTLRCSSQSGHNTVSWYQQALGQGPQFIFQYYREEENGRGNFPPRFSGLQFPNYSSELNVNALELDDSALYLCASSRGGSGANVLTFGAGSRLTVL.

V is TRBV5-6 and J is TRBJ2-3; 8 bases fit TRBD2. There are 17 residues in the CDR3. Losses at the gene ends were 0 bases for V and 2 bases for J; bases not matched to a gene: 8. Germline values: CDR1 SGHDT, CDR2 YYEEEE. The CDR3 loop reads CASSLALTSGTTDTQYF. The CDR3 DNA is TGTGCCAGCAGCTTGGCCCTAACTAGCGGAACCACAGATACGCAGTATTTT.

V is TRBV19 and J is TRBJ2-3, with TRBD1 matching over 9 bases. The CDR3 length is 13 residues. Germline trimming cut 6 bases from V and 3 bases from J; bases unmatched to any gene: 1. Germline CDR1 is LNHDA and CDR2 is SQIVND (reference sequence). CDR3 in amino acids: CASRGQGTDTQYF. In nucleotides, the CDR3 is TGTGCCAGTAGGGGACAGGGTACAGATACGCAGTATTTT. The full variable domain, completed using reference TRBV19 and TRBJ2-3, is DGGITQSPKYLFRKEGQNVTLSCEQNLNHDAMYWYRQDPGQGLRLIYYSQIVNDFQKGDIAEGYSVSREKKESFPLTVTSAQKNPTAFYLCASRGQGTDTQYFGPGTRLTVL.

The chain is built from TRBV25-1 and TRBJ1-2; D remains unclear. Trimming took off 0 bases at V and 8 bases at J, with 7 bases between the two ends. Germline CDR1 and CDR2: MGHDK and SYGVNS. This CDR3 is 12 amino acids long. The CDR3 is CASSEYITGYTF. CDR3 coding DNA: TGTGCCAGCAGTGAATATATCACAGGCTACACCTTC.

The table lists this clone with a few counts. The V gene is TRBV7-9, the J gene TRBJ2-6, with 7 positions matching TRBD1. CDR1 is SEHNR, CDR2 FQNEAQ, per germline (reference sequence). The CDR3 spans 17 residues. Trimming took 2 bases from V and 3 from J; bases not matched to a gene: 7. DNA of the CDR3: TGTGCCAGCAGCTTACCCGGACAGGTCGATGGGGCCAACGTCCTGACTTTC. This codes for CASSLPGQVDGANVLTF. The entire variable domain, with the rest obtained from reference TRBV7-9 and TRBJ2-6, is as follows: DTGVSQNPRHKITKRGQNVTFRCDPISEHNRLYWYRQTLGQGPEFLTYFQNEAQLEKSRLLSDRFSAERPKGSFSTLEIQRTEQGDSAMYLCASSLPGQVDGANVLTFGAGSRLTVL.

This chain connects TRBV2 to TRBJ1-1, with TRBD1 identical over 12 bases. The J segment lost 7 bases and the V segment lost 6 bases, leaving 6 bases of the junction unmatched. This CDR3 region has 14 residues. Germline CDR1 reads SNHLY; CDR2 reads FYNNEI. CDR3 sequence (DNA): TGTGCCAGCAGCCAAGGGACAGGGGGCTATGAAGCTTTCTTT. Translated: CASSQGTGGYEAFF.

J is TRBJ1-2 and V is TRBV2; D is ambiguous. Looked up from germline, CDR1 is SNHLY and CDR2 is FYNNEI. V was shortened by 0 bases and J by 7 bases, with 12 bases between the two germline ends. This CDR3 contains 14 residues. The CDR3 is CASSEAGSMGGYTF. The CDR3 bases are TGTGCCAGCAGTGAAGCGGGCTCAATGGGTGGCTACACCTTC.

The chain joins TRBV18 to TRBJ2-7; the D gene is possibly TRBD1 (6 bases). Deletions cut 4 bases from V and 4 bases from J, with 11 bases between. The CDR3 is made up of 13 amino acids. The germline gives CDR1 KGHSH, CDR2 LQKENI. CDR3 residues: CASSLRDKYEQYF. CDR3 in DNA: TGTGCCAGCTCACTCCGGGACAAATACGAGCAGTACTTC.

This clone turned up a few times. The junction departs from germline at one end; a sequencing error may be responsible. The rearrangement uses TRBV7-7 and TRBJ2-5; 13 bases are shared with TRBD2. Looked up from germline, CDR1 is SSHAT and CDR2 is FNYEAQ (reference sequence). This CDR3 spans 18 amino acids. The CDR3 loop reads CASSAGTSGNVMRETQYF. The CDR3 bases are TGTGCTAGCAGCGCCGGGACTAGCGGGAATGTTATGCGAGAGACCCAGTACTTC.